Presented here are 4 T cell receptor beta chains from one specimen sequenced in a study of cytomegalovirus exposure and HLA in healthy donors. With 60 Vbeta and 13 Jbeta primers, the PCR was carried out. Using immunoSEQ multiplex PCR, the repertoire was profiled, and TCRdb retains in-frame clones only, with some absent. The sample carries 150,000 to 200,000 clones, over 80% recorded once. The sequencing sample was made of PBMCs. The source of these receptors is a man aged 50-59 years in good health and CMV-seronegative.

The count of this clone is one. DNA of the CDR3: TGCGCCAACCAGGGGGCTGATGCAGATACGCAGTATTTT. Residues: CANQGADADTQYF. This chain connects TRBV23-1 to TRBJ2-3, with TRBD1 identical over 8 bases. TRBV23-1 belongs to the ORF category, with a function that is uncertain. V was pared by 10 bases and J by 4 bases, with 7 bases of the junction left unmatched. The CDR3 is 13 residues long.

V is TRBV18 and J is TRBJ1-2; D is ambiguous. V was clipped by 6 bases and J by 4 bases, with 12 bases between them. The CDR3 length is 13 residues. CDR1 is KGHSH and CDR2 is LQKENI in the germline V gene. The CDR3 protein is CASSPAVGYGYTF. The CDR3 coding sequence is TGTGCCAGCTCTCCCGCGGTCGGCTATGGCTACACCTTC. Full variable domain (rest looked up from reference TRBV18 and TRBJ1-2): NAGVMQNPRHLVRRRGQEARLRCSPMKGHSHVYWYRQLPEEGLKFMVYLQKENIIDESGMPKERFSAEFPKEGPSILRIQQVVRGDSAAYFCASSPAVGYGYTFGSGTRLTVV.

The chain links TRBV27 to TRBJ2-3; 8 bases agree with TRBD2. Germline CDR1 MNHEY, CDR2 SMNVEV (reference sequence). V lost 3 bases to trimming and J lost 3 bases; unmatched junction nucleotides: 8. The CDR3 has 16 amino acids. The CDR3 spells CASSFYSGTRTDTQYF. In DNA, the CDR3 is TGTGCCAGCAGTTTTTATAGCGGGACGAGGACAGATACGCAGTATTTT.

This chain joins TRBV6-1 and TRBJ1-5, with 7 bases aligning to TRBD1. V lost 6 bases to trimming and J lost 3 bases; unmatched junction nucleotides: 2. CDR1 and CDR2 (germline): MNHNS, SASEGT. There are 13 residues in the CDR3. CDR3 DNA: TGTGCCAGCAGGACAGGGAACAATCAGCCCCAGCATTTT. This encodes CASRTGNNQPQHF.